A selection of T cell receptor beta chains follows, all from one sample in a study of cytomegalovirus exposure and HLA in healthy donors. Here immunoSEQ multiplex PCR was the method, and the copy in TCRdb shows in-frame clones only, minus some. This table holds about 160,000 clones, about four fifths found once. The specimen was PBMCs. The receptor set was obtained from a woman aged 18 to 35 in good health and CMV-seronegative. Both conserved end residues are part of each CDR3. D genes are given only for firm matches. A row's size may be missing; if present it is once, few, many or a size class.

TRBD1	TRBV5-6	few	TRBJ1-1	CASSFQRDSAFF	TGTGCCAGCAGCTTCCAGAGGGACAGTGCTTTCTTT
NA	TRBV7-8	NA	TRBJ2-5	CASSSYTGSEETQYF	TGTGCCAGCAGCTCGTATACAGGGTCCGAAGAGACCCAGTACTTC
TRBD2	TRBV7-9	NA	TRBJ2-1	CASSSQVAGVSNEQFF	TGTGCCAGCAGCTCCCAAGTAGCGGGAGTAAGCAATGAGCAGTTCTTC
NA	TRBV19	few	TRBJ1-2	CASKGLGTSANYGYTF	TGTGCCAGTAAGGGTCTCGGGACATCGGCTAACTATGGCTACACCTTC
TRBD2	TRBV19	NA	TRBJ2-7	CASSMTSDAYEQYF	TGTGCCAGTAGTATGACTAGCGATGCCTACGAGCAGTACTTC
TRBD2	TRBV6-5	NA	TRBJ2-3	CASSYSGGFSDTQYF	TGTGCCAGCAGTTACAGCGGGGGTTTTTCAGATACGCAGTATTTT
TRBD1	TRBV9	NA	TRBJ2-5	CASSVSDREGETQYF	TGTGCCAGCAGCGTCTCCGACAGGGAAGGGGAGACCCAGTACTTC
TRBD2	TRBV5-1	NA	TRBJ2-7	CASSLTSGSSYEQYF	TGCGCCAGCAGCTTGACTAGCGGGAGTTCCTACGAGCAGTACTTC
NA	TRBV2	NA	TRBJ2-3	CASRLATDTQYF	TGTGCCAGCAGGCTAGCGACAGATACGCAGTATTTT
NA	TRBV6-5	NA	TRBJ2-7	CASSHPGEQYF	TGTGCCAGCAGTCATCCAGGGGAGCAGTACTTC
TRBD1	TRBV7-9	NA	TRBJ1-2	CASSFRQGQVGYGYTF	TGTGCCAGCAGCTTTAGACAGGGGCAAGTTGGCTATGGCTACACCTTC
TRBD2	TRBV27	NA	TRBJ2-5	CASSVLAGEGEAQYF	TGTGCCAGCAGTGTGCTAGCGGGAGAAGGAGAGGCCCAGTACTTC
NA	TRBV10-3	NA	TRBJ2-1	CAISGLPSVLYEQFF	TGTGCCATCAGTGGACTCCCTAGCGTCCTGTATGAGCAGTTCTTC
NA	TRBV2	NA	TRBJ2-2	CASSLLGQAGELFF	TGTGCCAGCAGCCTGCTGGGTCAGGCCGGGGAGCTGTTTTTT
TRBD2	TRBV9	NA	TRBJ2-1	CASNRGTSSYNEQFF	TGTGCCAGCAACCGAGGGACTAGCAGCTACAATGAGCAGTTCTTC
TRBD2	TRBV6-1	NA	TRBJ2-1	CASSEVGTNNEQFF	TGTGCCAGCAGTGAAGTAGGGACTAACAATGAGCAGTTCTTC
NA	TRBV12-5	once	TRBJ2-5	CASGQETQYF	TGTGCTAGTGGACAGGAGACCCAGTACTTC
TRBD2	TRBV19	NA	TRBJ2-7	CASSMGLAGGSYEQYF	TGTGCCAGTAGTATGGGACTAGCGGGAGGTTCCTACGAGCAGTACTTC
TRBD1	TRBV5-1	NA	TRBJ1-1	CASAIRQGNTEAFF	TGCGCCAGCGCCATTCGACAGGGGAACACTGAAGCTTTCTTT
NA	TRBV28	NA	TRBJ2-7	CASSSLSGETYEQYF	TGTGCCAGCAGCTCCCTGAGCGGTGAAACCTACGAGCAGTACTTC
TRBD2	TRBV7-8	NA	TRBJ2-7	CASSLTPSGGRYEQYF	TGTGCCAGCAGCTTAACCCCTAGCGGGGGAAGGTACGAGCAGTACTTC
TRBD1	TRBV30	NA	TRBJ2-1	CAWSARGRKRYNEQFF	TGTGCCTGGAGCGCTAGGGGGCGGAAAAGATACAATGAGCAGTTCTTC
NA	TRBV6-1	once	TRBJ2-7	CASSEKVYRAPYEQYF	TGTGCCAGCAGTGAAAAGGTTTACAGAGCTCCCTACGAGCAGTACTTC
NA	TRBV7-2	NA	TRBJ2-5	CASSYGTPRETQYF	TGTGCCAGCAGCTACGGGACTCCCAGAGAGACCCAGTACTTC
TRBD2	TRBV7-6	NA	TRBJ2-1	CASSLDGTSDNEQFF	TGTGCCAGCAGCTTAGACGGGACTAGCGACAATGAGCAGTTCTTC
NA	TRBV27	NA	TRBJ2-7	CASSLALSAYEQYF	TGTGCCAGCAGTTTGGCTCTTTCCGCCTACGAGCAGTACTTC
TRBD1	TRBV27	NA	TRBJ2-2	CASSKTPNRGSGELFF	TGTGCCAGCAGTAAGACGCCTAACAGGGGGTCCGGGGAGCTGTTTTTT
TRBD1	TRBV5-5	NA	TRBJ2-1	CASSPRTGGMVYEQFF	TGTGCCAGCAGCCCGCGGACAGGGGGTATGGTCTATGAGCAGTTCTTC
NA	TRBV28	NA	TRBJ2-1	CASSLMDSNEQFF	TGTGCCAGCAGTTTAATGGACTCCAATGAGCAGTTCTTC
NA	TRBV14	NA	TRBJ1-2	CASSQDRVGYTF	TGTGCCAGCAGCCAAGACAGGGTTGGCTACACCTTC
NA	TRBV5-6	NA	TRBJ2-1	CASSLPPRSDEQFF	TGTGCCAGCAGCTTGCCCCCCCGGTCGGATGAGCAGTTCTTC
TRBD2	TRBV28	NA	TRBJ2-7	CASIGLREGVGEQYF	TGTGCCAGCATCGGGTTGCGGGAGGGTGTTGGCGAGCAGTACTTC
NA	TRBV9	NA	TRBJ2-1	CASSVDGRGNEQFF	TGTGCCAGCAGCGTAGATGGCAGGGGCAATGAGCAGTTCTTC
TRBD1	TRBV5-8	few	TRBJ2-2	CASSFRQGAGELFF	TGTGCCAGCAGCTTCCGCCAGGGGGCCGGGGAGCTGTTTTTT
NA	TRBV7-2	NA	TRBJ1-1	CASSLGEWSGAEAFF	TGTGCCAGCAGCTTAGGGGAATGGTCGGGGGCTGAAGCTTTCTTT
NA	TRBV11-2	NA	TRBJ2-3	CASSLRSRAITDTQYF	TGTGCCAGCAGCTTACGGTCCAGGGCTATTACAGATACGCAGTATTTT
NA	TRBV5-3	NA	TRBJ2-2	CARSGMGGPYPNTGELFF	TGTGCCAGAAGCGGGATGGGGGGGCCCTATCCGAACACCGGGGAGCTGTTTTTT
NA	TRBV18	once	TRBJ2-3	CASSPATDTQYF	TGTGCCAGCTCACCGGCTACAGATACGCAGTATTTT
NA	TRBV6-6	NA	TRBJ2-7	CASSYAGQYEQYF	TGTGCCAGCAGTTACGCAGGGCAGTACGAGCAGTACTTC
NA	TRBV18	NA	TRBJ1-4	CASSPSRGANEKLFF	TGTGCCAGCTCACCATCTCGGGGAGCTAATGAAAAACTGTTTTTT
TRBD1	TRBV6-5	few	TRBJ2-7	CASSYSRRDRVYEQYF	TGTGCCAGCAGTTACAGCCGGAGGGACAGGGTCTACGAGCAGTACTTC
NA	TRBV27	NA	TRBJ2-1	CASSFKGYSYNEQFF	TGTGCCAGCAGTTTCAAGGGGTACTCCTACAATGAGCAGTTCTTC
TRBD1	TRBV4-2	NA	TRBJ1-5	CASSQADRGNQPQHF	TGTGCCAGCAGCCAAGCGGACAGGGGCAATCAGCCCCAGCATTTT
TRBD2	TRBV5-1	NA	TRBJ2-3	CASSWGLAGVADTQYF	TGCGCCAGCAGCTGGGGACTAGCGGGAGTGGCAGATACGCAGTATTTT
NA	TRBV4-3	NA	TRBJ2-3	CASSQDGGAGAPDTQYF	TGCGCCAGCAGCCAAGATGGGGGGGCCGGGGCCCCAGATACGCAGTATTTT
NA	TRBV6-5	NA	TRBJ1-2	CASRSGRVNYGYTF	TGTGCCAGCAGATCAGGGAGGGTTAACTATGGCTACACCTTC
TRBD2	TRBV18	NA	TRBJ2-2	CASSPPSGTGELFF	TGTGCCAGCTCACCCCCTAGCGGGACCGGGGAGCTGTTTTTT
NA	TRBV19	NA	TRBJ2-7	CASSPSGVGSSYEQYF	TGTGCCAGTAGTCCCTCCGGGGTCGGCAGCTCCTACGAGCAGTACTTC
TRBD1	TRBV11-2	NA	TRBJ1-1	CASSLVQGQGTTEAFF	TGTGCCAGCAGCTTAGTCCAGGGACAGGGTACCACTGAAGCTTTCTTT
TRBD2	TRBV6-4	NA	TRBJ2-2	CASSGELAAGELFF	TGTGCCAGCAGTGGAGAACTAGCGGCCGGGGAGCTGTTTTTT
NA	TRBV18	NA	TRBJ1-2	CASSPVGELNSVYTF	TGTGCCAGCTCACCAGTGGGAGAGCTAAATTCGGTTTACACCTTC
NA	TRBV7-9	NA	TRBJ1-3	CASSLGGNSGNTIYF	TGTGCCAGCAGCTTAGGCGGGAACTCTGGAAACACCATATATTTT
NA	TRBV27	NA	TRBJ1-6	CASSLREGRGSPLHF	TGTGCCAGCAGTTTACGGGAGGGCAGGGGCTCACCCCTCCACTTT
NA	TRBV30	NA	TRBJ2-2	CAWNSYTGELFF	TGTGCCTGGAATTCTTACACCGGGGAGCTGTTTTTT
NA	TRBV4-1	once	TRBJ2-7	CASSPSIGSSYEQYF	TGCGCCAGCAGCCCAAGCATAGGGAGCTCCTACGAGCAGTACTTC
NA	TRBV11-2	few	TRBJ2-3	CASSLDSTDTQYF	TGTGCCAGCAGCTTAGATAGTACAGATACGCAGTATTTT
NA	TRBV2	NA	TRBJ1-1	CASSEEGGRFF	TGTGCCAGCAGTGAAGAAGGGGGTCGTTTCTTT
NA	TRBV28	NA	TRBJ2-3	CASSTGGASTDTQYF	TGTGCCAGCAGCACCGGGGGAGCTAGCACAGATACGCAGTATTTT
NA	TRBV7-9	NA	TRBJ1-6	CASSFLGANSPLHF	TGTGCCAGCAGCTTCCTAGGGGCTAATTCACCCCTCCACTTT
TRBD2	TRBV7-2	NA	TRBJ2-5	CASSLLAGGGIETQYF	TGTGCCAGCAGCTTACTAGCGGGAGGGGGTATTGAGACCCAGTACTTC